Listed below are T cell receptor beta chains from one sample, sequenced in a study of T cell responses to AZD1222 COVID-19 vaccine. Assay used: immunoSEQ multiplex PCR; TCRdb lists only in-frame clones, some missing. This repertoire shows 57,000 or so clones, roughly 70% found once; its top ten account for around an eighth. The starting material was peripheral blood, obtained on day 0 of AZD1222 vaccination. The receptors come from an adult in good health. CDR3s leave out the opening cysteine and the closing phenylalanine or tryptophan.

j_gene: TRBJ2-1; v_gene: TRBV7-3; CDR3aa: ASSRTGTSATNEQF
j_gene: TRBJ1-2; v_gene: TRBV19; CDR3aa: ASSDGTGVNYGYT
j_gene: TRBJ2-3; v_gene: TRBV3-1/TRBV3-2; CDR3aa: ASSRDLLAGGRADTQY
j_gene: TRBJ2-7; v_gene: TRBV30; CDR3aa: AWKFGTGDYEQY
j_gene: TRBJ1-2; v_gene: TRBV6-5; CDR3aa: ASSSPSRGYT
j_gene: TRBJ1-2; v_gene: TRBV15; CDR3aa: ATSQPGGHYGYT
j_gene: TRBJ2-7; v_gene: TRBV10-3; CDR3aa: AISEPGQPIYEQY
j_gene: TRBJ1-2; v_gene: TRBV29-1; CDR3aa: SVERARGYT
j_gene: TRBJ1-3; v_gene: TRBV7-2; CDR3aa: ASSLFQDRGGNTIY
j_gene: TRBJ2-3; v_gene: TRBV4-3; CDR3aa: ASSQDLASGVTDTQY
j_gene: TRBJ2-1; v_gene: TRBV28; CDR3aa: ASSLGASYNEQF
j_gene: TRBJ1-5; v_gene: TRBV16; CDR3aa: ASSQFFKDQPQH
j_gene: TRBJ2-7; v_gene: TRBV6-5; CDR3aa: ASSFLQGEGGGEQY
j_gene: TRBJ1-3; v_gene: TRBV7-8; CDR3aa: ASSLQPRSGNTIY
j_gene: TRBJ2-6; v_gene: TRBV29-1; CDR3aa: SATTSGLSGANVLT
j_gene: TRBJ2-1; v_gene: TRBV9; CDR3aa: ASSVLSGGPGEQF
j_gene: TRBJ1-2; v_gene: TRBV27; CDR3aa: ATRGSGSNYGYT
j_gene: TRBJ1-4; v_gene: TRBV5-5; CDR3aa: ASSLRSRAANEKLF
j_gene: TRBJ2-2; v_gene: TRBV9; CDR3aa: ASSVEVQVTGELF
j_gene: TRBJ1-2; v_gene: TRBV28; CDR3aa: ASSPDRRYGYT
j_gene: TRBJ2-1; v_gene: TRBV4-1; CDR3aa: ASSLYFSYNEQF
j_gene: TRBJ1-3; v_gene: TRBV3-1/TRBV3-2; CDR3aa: ASSLPFSGNTIY
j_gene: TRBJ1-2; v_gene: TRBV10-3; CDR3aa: AISEGMAGGYGYT
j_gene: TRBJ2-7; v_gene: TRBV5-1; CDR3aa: ASSYWTSSYEQY
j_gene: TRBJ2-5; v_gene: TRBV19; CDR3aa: ASSIGQETQY
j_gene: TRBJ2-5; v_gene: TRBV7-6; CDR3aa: ASSHRLAGETQY
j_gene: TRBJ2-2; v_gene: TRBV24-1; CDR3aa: ATSVPPGQVIRTGELF